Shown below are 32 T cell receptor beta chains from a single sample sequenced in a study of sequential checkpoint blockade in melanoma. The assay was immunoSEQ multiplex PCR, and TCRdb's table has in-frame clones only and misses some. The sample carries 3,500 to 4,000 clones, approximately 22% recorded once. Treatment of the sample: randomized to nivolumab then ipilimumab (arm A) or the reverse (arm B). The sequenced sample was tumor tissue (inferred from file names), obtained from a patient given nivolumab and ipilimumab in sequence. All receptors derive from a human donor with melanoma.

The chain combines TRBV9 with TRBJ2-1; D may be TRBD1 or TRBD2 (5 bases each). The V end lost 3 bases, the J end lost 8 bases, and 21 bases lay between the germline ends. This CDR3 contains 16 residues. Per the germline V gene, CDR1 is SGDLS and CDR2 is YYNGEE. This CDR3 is CASSAAGTAGIDEQFF. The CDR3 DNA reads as TGTGCCAGCAGCGCCGCCGGGACGGCTGGTATAGATGAGCAGTTCTTC. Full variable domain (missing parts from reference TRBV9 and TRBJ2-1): DSGVTQTPKHLITATGQRVTLRCSPRSGDLSVYWYQQSLDQGLQFLIQYYNGEERAKGNILERFSAQQFPDLHSELNLSSLELGDSALYFCASSAAGTAGIDEQFFGPGTRLTVL.

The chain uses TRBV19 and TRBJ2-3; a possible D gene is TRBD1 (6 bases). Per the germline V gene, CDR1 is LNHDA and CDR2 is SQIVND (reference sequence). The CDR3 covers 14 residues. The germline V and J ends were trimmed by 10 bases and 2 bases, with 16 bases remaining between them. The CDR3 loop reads CATQQGYLTDTQYF. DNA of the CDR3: TGTGCCACCCAACAGGGATACCTCACAGATACGCAGTATTTT.

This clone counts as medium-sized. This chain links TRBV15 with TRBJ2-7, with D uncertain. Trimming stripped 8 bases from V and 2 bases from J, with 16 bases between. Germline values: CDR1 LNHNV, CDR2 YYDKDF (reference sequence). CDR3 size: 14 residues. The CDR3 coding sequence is TGTGCCACCGGCCCGAGCCTTCTCACCTACGAGCAGTACTTC. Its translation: CATGPSLLTYEQYF. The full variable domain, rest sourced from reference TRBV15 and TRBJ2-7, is DAMVIQNPRYQVTQFGKPVTLSCSQTLNHNVMYWYQQKSSQAPKLLFHYYDKDFNNEADTPDNFQSRRPNTSFCFLDIRSPGLGDTAMYLCATGPSLLTYEQYFGPGTRLTVT.

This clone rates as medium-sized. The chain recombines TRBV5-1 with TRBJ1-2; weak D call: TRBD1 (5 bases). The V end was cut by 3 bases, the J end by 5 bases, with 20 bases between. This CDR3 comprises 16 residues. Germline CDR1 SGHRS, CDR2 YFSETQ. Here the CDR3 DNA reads TGCGCCAGCAGCTCATCCGGGACCCGTGATCGGTATGGCTACACCTTC. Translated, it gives CASSSSGTRDRYGYTF.

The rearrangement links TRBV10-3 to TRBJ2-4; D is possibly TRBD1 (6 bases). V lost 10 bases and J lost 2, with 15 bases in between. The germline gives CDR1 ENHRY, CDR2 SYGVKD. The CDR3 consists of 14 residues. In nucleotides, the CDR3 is TGTGCCAGTTGGGGGCAGAATTCCAAAAACATTCAGTACTTC. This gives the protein CASWGQNSKNIQYF.

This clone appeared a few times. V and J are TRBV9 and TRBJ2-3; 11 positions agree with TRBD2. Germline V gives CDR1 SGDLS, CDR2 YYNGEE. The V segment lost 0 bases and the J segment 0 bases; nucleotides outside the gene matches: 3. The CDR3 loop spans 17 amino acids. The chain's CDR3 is CASSVGASGGSTDTQYF. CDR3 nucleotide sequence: TGTGCCAGCAGCGTAGGGGCTAGCGGGGGGAGCACAGATACGCAGTATTTT.

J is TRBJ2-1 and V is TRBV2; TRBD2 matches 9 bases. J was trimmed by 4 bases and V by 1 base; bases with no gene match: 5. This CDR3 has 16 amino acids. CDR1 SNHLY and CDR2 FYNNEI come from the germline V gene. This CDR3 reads CASSEEERGAYNEQFF. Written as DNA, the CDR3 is TGTGCCAGCAGTGAAGAGGAGCGGGGGGCATACAATGAGCAGTTCTTC.

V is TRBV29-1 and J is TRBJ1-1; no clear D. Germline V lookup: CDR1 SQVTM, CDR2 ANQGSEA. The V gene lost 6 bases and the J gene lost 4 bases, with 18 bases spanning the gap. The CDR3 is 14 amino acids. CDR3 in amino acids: CSVYSPRTRTEAFF. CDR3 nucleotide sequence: TGCAGCGTGTATTCGCCCCGGACCCGCACTGAAGCTTTCTTT.

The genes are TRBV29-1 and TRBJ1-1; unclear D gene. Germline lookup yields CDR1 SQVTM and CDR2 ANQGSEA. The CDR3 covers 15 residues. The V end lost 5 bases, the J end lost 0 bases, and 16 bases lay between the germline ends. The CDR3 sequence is CSVFPGNSMNTEAFF. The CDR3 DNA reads TGCAGCGTTTTTCCTGGGAATAGCATGAACACTGAAGCTTTCTTT.

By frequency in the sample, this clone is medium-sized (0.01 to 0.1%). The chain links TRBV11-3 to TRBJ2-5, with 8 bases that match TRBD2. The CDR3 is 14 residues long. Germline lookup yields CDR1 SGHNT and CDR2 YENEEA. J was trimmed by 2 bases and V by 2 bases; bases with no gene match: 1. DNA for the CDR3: TGTGCCAGCAGCTTACGGGGGGGGCAAGAGACCCAGTACTTC. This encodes CASSLRGGQETQYF.

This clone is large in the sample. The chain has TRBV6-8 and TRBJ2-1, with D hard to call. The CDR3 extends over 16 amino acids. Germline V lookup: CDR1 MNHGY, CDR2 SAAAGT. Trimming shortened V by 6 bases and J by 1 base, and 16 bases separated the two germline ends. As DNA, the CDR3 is TGTGCCAGCAGCCCTACGGTGGGCCCATCCTACAATGAGCAGTTCTTC. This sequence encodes CASSPTVGPSYNEQFF.

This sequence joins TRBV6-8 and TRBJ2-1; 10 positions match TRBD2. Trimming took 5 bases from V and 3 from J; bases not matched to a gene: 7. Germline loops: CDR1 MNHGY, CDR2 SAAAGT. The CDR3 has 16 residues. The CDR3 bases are TGTGCCAGCAGTCCCGGACTAGCGGCCTTCTACAATGAGCAGTTCTTC. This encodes CASSPGLAAFYNEQFF.

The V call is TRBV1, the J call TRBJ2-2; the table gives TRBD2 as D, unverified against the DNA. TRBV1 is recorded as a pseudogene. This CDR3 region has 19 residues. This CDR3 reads CASSQDLGGGAPNTGELFF. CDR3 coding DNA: TGCGCCAGCAGCCAAGATCTTGGCGGGGGGGCCCCGAACACCGGGGAGCTGTTTTTT.

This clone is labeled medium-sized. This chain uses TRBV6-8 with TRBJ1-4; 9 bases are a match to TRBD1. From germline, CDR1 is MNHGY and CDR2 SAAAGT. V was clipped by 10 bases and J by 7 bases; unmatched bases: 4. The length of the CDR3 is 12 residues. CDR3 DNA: TGTGCCACCCGACAGGGGGGTGAAAAACTGTTTTTT. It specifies CATRQGGEKLFF.

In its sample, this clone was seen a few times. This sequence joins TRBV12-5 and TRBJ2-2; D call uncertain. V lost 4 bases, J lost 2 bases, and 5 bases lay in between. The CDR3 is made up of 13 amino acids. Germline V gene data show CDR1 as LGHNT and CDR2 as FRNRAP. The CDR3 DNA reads TGTGCTAGTGGTTCGGACAACACCGGGGAGCTGTTTTTT. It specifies CASGSDNTGELFF. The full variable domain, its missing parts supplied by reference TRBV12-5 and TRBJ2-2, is DARVTQTPRHKVTEMGQEVTMRCQPILGHNTVFWYRQTMMQGLELLAYFRNRAPLDDSGMPKDRFSAEMPDATLATLKIQPSEPRDSAVYFCASGSDNTGELFFGEGSRLTVL.

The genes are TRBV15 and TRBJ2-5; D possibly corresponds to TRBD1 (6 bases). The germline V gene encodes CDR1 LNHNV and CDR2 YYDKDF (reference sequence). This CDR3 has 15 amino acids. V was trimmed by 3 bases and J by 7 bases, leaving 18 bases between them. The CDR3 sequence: CATSSPVTGRTTQYF. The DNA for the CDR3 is TGTGCCACCAGCAGCCCGGTGACAGGACGAACGACCCAGTACTTC.

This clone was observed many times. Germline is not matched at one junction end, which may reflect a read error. The CDR3 loop is CAISAGDRGLGEQFF. The DNA for the CDR3 is TGTGCCATCAGTGCAGGTGACAGGGGGCTTGGTGAGCAGTTCTTC. The chain couples TRBV6-8 to TRBJ2-1; 10 bases agree with TRBD1. This CDR3 contains 15 residues. Germline V gene lookup returns CDR1 MNHGY and CDR2 SAAAGT.

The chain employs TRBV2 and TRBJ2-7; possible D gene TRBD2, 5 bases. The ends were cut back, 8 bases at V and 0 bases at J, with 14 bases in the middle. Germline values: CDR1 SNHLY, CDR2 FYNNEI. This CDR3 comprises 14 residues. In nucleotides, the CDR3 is TGTGCCAGCGGACTGGACTCGACCTCCTACGAGCAGTACTTC. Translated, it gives CASGLDSTSYEQYF. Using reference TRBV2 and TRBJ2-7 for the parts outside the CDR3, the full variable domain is EPEVTQTPSHQVTQMGQEVILRCVPISNHLYFYWYRQILGQKVEFLVSFYNNEISEKSEIFDDQFSVERPDGSNFTLKIRSTKLEDSAMYFCASGLDSTSYEQYFGPGTRLTVT.

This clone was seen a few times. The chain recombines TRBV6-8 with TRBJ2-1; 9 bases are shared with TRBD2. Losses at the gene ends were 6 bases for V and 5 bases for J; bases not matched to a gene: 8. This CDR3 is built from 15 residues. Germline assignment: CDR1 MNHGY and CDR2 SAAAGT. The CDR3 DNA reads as TGTGCCAGCAGGGCGCGGGGGGGCCGCGACAATGAGCAGTTCTTC. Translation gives CASRARGGRDNEQFF.

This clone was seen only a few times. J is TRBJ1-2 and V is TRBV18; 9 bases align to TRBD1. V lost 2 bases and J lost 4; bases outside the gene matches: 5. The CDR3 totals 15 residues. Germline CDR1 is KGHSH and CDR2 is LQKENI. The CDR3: CASSPRDRVVYGYTF. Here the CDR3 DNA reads TGTGCCAGCTCACCAAGGGACAGGGTAGTCTATGGCTACACCTTC.

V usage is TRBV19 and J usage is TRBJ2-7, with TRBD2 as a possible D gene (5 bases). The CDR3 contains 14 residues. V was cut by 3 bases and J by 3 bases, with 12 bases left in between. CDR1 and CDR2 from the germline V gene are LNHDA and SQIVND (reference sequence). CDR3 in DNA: TGTGCCAGTAGTATGAGGGATGGGAGCTACGAGCAGTACTTC. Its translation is CASSMRDGSYEQYF. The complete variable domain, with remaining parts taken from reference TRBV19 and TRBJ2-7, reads DGGITQSPKYLFRKEGQNVTLSCEQNLNHDAMYWYRQDPGQGLRLIYYSQIVNDFQKGDIAEGYSVSREKKESFPLTVTSAQKNPTAFYLCASSMRDGSYEQYFGPGTRLTVT.

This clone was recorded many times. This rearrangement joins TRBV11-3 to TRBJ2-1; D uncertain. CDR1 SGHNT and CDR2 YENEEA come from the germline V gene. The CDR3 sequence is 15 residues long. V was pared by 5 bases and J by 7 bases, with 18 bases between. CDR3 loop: CASSALDKGGNEQFF. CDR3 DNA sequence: TGTGCCAGCAGCGCCCTCGATAAGGGTGGGAATGAGCAGTTCTTC.

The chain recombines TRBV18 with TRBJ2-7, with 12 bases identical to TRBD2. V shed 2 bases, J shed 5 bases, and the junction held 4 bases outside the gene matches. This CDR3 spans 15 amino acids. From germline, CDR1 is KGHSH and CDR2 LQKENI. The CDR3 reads CASSPIGLAGHEQYF. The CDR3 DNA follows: TGTGCCAGCTCACCAATAGGACTAGCGGGGCACGAGCAGTACTTC.

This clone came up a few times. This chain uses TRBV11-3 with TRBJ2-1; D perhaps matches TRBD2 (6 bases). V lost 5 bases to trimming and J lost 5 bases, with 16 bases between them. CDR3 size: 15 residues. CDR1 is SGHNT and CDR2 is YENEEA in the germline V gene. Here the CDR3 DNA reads TGTGCCAGCAGCCAAGGACGGGGGTGGCACAATGAGCAGTTCTTC. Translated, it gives CASSQGRGWHNEQFF.

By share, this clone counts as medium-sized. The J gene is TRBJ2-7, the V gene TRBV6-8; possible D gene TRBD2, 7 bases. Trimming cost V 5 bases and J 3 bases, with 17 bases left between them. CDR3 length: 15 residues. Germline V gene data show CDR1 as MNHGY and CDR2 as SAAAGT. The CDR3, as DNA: TGTGCCAGCAGTGGTGGAGGGGGGGCTAACTACGAGCAGTACTTC. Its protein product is CASSGGGGANYEQYF.

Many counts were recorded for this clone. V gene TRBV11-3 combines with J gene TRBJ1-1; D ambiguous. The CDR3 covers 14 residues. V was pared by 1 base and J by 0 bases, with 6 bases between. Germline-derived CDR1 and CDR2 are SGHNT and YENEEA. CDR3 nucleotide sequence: TGTGCCAGCAGCTTAGGGGCATTGAACACTGAAGCTTTCTTT. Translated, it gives CASSLGALNTEAFF. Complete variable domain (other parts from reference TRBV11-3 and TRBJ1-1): EAGVVQSPRYKIIEKKQPVAFWCNPISGHNTLYWYLQNLGQGPELLIRYENEEAVDDSQLPKDRFSAERLKGVDSTLKIQPAELGDSAVYLCASSLGALNTEAFFGQGTRLTVV.

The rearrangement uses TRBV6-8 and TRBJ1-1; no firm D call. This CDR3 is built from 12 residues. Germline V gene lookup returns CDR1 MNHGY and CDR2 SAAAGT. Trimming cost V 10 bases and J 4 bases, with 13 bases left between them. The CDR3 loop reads CAIKRDSTEAFF. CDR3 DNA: TGTGCCATCAAAAGGGATAGCACTGAAGCTTTCTTT.

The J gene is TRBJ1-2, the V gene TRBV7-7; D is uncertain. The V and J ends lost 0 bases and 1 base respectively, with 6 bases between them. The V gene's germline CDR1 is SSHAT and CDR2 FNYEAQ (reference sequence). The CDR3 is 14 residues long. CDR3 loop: CASSLALINYGYTF. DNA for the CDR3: TGTGCCAGCAGCTTAGCGTTGATTAACTATGGCTACACCTTC.

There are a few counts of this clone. CDR3 in DNA: TGTGCCAGCAGCCATATCCCGGGGGGGCCCTACAATGAGCAGTTCTTC. It codes for CASSHIPGGPYNEQFF. V usage is TRBV11-3 and J usage is TRBJ2-1, with 8 bases lining up with TRBD2. This CDR3 is built from 16 residues. Germline trimming cut 5 bases from V and 2 bases from J; bases unmatched to any gene: 8. From germline, CDR1 is SGHNT and CDR2 YENEEA.

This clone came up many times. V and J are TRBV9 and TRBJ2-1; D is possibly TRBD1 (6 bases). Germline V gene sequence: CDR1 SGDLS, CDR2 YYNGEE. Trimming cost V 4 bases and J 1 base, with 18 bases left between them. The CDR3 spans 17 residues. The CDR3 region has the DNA TGTGCCAGCAGCCGTTTTTCGGTGCAGGGGTCCTACAATGAGCAGTTCTTC. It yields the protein CASSRFSVQGSYNEQFF.

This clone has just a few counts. DNA for the CDR3: TGTGCCAGCAGCTTATCGGGGGGGGCCCTAACCTACGAGCAGTACTTC. Amino acids: CASSLSGGALTYEQYF. The genes are TRBV11-3 and TRBJ2-7, with 8 bases lining up with TRBD2. From germline, CDR1 is SGHNT and CDR2 YENEEA. V gave up 2 bases and J gave up 2 bases; unmatched junction bases: 8. CDR3 length equals 16 residues.

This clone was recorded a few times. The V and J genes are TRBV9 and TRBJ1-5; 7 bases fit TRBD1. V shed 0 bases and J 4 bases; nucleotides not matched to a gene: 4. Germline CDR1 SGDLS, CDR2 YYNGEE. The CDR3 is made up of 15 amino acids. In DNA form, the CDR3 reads TGTGCCAGCAGCGTAGGTGAGGGGGCTAATCAGCCCCAGCATTTT. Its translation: CASSVGEGANQPQHF.